This T cell receptor (beta chain) was documented in a study of T cells in women clearing cervical HPV infection (dated by TCRdb to 2017 to 2018). A note on the overall study: The cases were about 23 women with histologically confirmed HPV16-related CIN3 or worse, and 2 of those women had invasive cancers. Cases and controls were matched on year of sample collection and on age within five years. The parent cohort enrolled 10,000 to 11,000 women aged 18 or older in Guanacaste, Costa Rica, in about 1993 to 1995 and followed the women for less than nine years. Controls were 25 or so women whose single incident HPV16 infection cleared within 12 months without precancer or cancer developing. Median age was about 35 years in cases versus approximately 37 in controls, and baseline characteristics did not differ significantly. Among cases, blood sampling occurred a median of about 150 days after lesion detection, with an interquartile range of roughly 85 to 210 days. Blood from cases was collected at the visit where the lesion was first found, while blood from controls was collected once the infection could no longer be detected. An exploratory proof-of-principle case-control study, nested within the Guanacaste HPV Natural History Study in Costa Rica, was conducted to compare TCR repertoires across cervical HPV16 outcomes. HLA typing was available for only a few women, so HLA type could not be excluded as a confounder. Quality controls consisted of five blinded duplicates per group, for a total of about 60 samples made up of 50 participants and approximately 10 replicates.

Every participant had a single incident cervical HPV16 infection, and women with prevalent HPV16 infections were excluded. Cervical HPV DNA was detected with MY09/MY11 PCR, and genotyping was done with dot-blot hybridization. Approximately 16 mL of heparinized blood were centrifuged, and the buffy coat was aliquoted, frozen at -30°C, then stored at -80°C. QIAGEN kits were used to extract genomic DNA from buffy coat specimens. Trimming leaves V shorter by 5 bases and J shorter by 1 base, with the junction holding 2 bases beyond the gene matches. The CDR3 spans 14 residues, from the cysteine through the phenylalanine. The DNA shown is the part of the CDR3 that was read: 33 bases, in frame from base 1. Reading the germline V gene gives CDR1 SGHTA and CDR2 FQGTGA. Paper-wide results and their limitations: Because T-cell numbers per sample were unknown, differences in richness could reflect varying T-cell content rather than repertoire biology. CIN3+ cases had significantly higher TCR repertoire richness than controls across sequencing depths, but evenness did not differ between the groups. Cases were distinguished from controls with an estimated AUC of 0.65 to 0.85 by random forest classifiers combining richness and V gene abundances. Whether associations preceded infection or resulted from infection could not be shown with the cross-sectional design, and effector/memory subsets and HPV-specific T cells were not isolated. TRBV6-7 relative abundance was lower in cases than in controls (0.11% versus 0.16%; Bonferroni P = 0.0008).

TCR beta CDR3 regions were amplified by multiplex PCR using the immunoSEQ assay from an average of 1200 ng genomic DNA per sample. Primer bias was corrected in the assay by using a complete synthetic TCR repertoire to establish an amplification baseline. Amplicons were sequenced on the Illumina platform. The source study handled its data this way. Error correction of the sequences involved clustering with frequency ratios plus a modified nearest-neighbor algorithm, after which the sequences were analyzed in the immunoSEQ Analyzer using IMGT gene definitions. At each rarefaction depth, TCR richness and evenness were averaged over 20 rarefaction repeats, and samples with fewer sequences than the depth were excluded. Wilcoxon rank sum tests with FDR correction were used to compare relative abundances of V, D and J genes between the groups. Blinded duplicates gave an intraclass correlation of around 96% for TCR richness and an average of roughly 76% across about 65 gene segments. The clones in this table, taken by TCRdb from immuneACCESS, are in-frame only. Not every clone is retained; where verified, under half of the shortfall comes from an unresolved V gene, and the cause of the rest is unknown. V, J and clone size derive from that table, while D and trimming were established from the DNA sequence. This sample's listing comprises 35,000 to 45,000 clones. 4.5% to 6% of the sample rests with the top ten.

Points on this clone: The antigen it recognizes is unknown. Read sequence stops 3 residues before the CDR3 end, and the germline J gene provides the missing end.

The sequencing sample was made of blood buffy coat. The sequence was collected from a woman between 18 and 69 years old with a cervical HPV16 infection that either progressed to CIN3+ or cleared (not recorded which). The chain uses TRBV7-3 and TRBJ2-1; 7 middle bases align to TRBD1. The CDR3 protein sequence reads: CASSPGGSYNEQFF. Partial CDR3 DNA: TGTGCCAGCAGCCCAGGGGGTTCCTACAATGAG. The entire variable domain, with the stretches around the CDR3 drawn from the reference TRBV7-3 and TRBJ2-1 proteins, is GAGVSQTPSNKVTEKGKYVELRCDPISGHTALYWYRQSLGQGPEFLIYFQGTGAADDSGLPNDRFFAVRPEGSVSTLKIQRTERGDSAVYLCASSPGGSYNEQFFGPGTRLTVL.